This T cell receptor (beta chain) came from a study of blood T cell repertoires in COVID-19. For the study at large: Some COVID-19 samples were acute and others convalescent; all came from the United States, Italy and Spain. T cells, B-cell-depleted T cells, or PBMCs provided the cDNA or gDNA that served as material.

CDR3 size: 14 residues. V was trimmed by 4 bases and J by 2 bases, leaving 10 bases between them. Germline V lookup: CDR1 ENHRY, CDR2 SYGVKD. Methods used by the authors: Amplifying reference gene primers gave estimates of nucleated cell counts. The protocol was immunoSEQ multiplex PCR, while the TCRdb copy is restricted to in-frame clones and leaves out a portion. D and trimming come from the DNA, and the V and J calls and clone size come from that table. The sample holds around 73,000 clones, 82% seen once. This receptor was obtained from a woman aged 55-69 years with acute or convalescent COVID-19. The sample was peripheral blood. The V gene is TRBV10-3, the J gene TRBJ2-3; tentatively, D is TRBD2 (5 bases). CDR3 protein: CAISVLGNTDTQYF. Written as DNA, the CDR3 is TGTGCCATCAGTGTACTCGGGAACACAGATACGCAGTATTTT.